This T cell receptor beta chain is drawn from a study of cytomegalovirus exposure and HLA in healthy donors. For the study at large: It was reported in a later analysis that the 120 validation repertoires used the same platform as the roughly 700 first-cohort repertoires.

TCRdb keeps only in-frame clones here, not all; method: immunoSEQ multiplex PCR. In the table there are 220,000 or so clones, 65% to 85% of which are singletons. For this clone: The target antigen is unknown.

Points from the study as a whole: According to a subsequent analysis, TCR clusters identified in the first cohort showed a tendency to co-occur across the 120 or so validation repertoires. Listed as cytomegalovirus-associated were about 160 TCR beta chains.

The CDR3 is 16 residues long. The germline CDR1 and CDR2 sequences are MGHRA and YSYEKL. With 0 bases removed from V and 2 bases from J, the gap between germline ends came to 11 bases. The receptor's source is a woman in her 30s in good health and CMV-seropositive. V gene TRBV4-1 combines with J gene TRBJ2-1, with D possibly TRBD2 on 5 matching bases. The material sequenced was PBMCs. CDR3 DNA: TGCGCCAGCAGCCAAGATCCGGGGAGTACCTACAATGAGCAGTTCTTC. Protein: CASSQDPGSTYNEQFF.